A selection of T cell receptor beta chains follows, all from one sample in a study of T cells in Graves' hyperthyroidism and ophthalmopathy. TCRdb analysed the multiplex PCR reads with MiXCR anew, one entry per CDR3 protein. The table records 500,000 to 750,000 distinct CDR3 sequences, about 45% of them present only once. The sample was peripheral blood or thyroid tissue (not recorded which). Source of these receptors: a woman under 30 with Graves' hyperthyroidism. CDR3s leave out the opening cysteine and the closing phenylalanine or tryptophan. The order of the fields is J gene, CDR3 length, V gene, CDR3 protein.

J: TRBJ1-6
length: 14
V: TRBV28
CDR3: DSSAPTGTGNSPLH

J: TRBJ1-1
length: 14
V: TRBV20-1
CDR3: SARDPGGIVNTEAF

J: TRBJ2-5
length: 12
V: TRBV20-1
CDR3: SAAGPIFQETQY

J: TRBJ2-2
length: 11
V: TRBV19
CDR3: ASRAGTSGELF

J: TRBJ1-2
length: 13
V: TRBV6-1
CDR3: ASSAGGSPRGGYT

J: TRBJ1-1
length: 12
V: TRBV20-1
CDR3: SAREGQVNTEAF

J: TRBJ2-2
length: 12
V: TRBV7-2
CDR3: ASSKSGTVGELF

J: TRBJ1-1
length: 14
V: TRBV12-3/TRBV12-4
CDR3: ASSTREVGWDTEAF

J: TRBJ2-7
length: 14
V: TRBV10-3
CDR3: AISESPPGIIYEQY

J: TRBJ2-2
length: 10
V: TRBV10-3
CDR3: AISDGAGELF

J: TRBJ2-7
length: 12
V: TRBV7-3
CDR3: ASILVPGKDEQY

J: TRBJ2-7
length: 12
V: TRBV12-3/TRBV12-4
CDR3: ASRKGLASYEQY

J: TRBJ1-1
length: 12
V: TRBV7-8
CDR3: ALDRFYAGTEAF

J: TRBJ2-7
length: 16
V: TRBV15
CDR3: ATISEALPGQTLYEQY

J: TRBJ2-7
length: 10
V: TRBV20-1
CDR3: SAPDLGHEQY

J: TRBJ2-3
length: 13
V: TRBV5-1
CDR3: ASSSTSGITDTQY

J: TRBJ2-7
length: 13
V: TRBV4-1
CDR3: ASSQERDGAYEQY

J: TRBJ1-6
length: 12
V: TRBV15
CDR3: ATSRRDRDSPLH

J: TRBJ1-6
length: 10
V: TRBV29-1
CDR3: SFLGYNSPLH

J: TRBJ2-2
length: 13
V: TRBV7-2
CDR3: ASSLRGEGTGELF

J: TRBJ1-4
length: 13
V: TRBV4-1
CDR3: ASSPRRQINEKLF

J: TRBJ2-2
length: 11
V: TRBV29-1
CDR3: SVEGLGSGELF

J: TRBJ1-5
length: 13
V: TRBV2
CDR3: ASFTGQGHNQPQH

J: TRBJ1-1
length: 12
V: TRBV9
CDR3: ASSVATGGTEAY

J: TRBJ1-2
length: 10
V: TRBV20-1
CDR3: SPGQGSYGYT

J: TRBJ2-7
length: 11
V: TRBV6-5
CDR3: ASSRSGPYEQY

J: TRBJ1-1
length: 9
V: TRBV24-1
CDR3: ATSEVTEAF

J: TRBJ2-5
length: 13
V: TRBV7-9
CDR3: ASSPRANLQETQY

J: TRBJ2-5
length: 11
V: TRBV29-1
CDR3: SSLDRGQETQY

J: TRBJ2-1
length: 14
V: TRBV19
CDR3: ASSTRTSGRGNEQF

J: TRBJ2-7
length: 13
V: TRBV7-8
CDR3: ASSLGVGPTYEQY

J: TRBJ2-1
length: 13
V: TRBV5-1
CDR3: ASSYSGAAYNEQF

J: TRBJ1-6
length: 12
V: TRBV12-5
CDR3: ASGLALGNSPLH

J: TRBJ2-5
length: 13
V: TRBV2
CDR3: ASKPKGGPGETQY

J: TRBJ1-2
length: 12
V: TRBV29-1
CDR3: SVVTYGTVYGYT

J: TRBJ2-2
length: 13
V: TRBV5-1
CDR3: ASSLVASNTGELF

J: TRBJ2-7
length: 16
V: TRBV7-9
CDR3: ASSLSYREQTVSYEQY

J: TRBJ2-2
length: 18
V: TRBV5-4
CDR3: ASSLGIGTSGRAYTGELF

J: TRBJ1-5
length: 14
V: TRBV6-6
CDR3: ASSSLDRVSNQPQH

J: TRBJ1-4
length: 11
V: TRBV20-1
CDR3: SAMKQLNEKLF

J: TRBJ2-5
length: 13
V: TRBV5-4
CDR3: ASSSKDRAGETQY

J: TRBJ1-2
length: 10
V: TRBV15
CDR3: ATHSSGHGYT

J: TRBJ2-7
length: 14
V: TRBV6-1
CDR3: ASSRRTSQAVYEQY

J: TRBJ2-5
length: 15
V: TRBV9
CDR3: ASSASPGLAGVETQY

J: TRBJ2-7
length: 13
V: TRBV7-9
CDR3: ASSFPTREAYEQY

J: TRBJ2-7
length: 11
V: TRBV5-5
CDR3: ASSPDRANEQY

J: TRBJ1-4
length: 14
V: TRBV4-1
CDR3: ASSQNSRTENEKLF

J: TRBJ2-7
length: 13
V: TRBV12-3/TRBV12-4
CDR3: ASSRTGTGAYEQY